Here is one T cell receptor beta chain with its context. Its antigen remains unknown. The entry originates in a study of cytomegalovirus exposure and HLA in healthy donors. General study findings and limits: Most sequenced TCRs were rare (though some public TCRs occurred in many donors).

The donors were members of the validation cohort comprising about 130 subjects, separate from the roughly 680-subject first cohort. Germline CDR1 SEHNR, CDR2 FQNEAQ (reference sequence). V lost 6 bases to trimming and J lost 2 bases; unmatched junction nucleotides: 5. CDR3 size: 15 residues. Sequencing was performed with immunoSEQ multiplex PCR; in TCRdb, only in-frame clones are kept and a portion is missing. The top ten clones hold 3% of a sample with more than 150,000 clones, around 89% of them seen once. The clonotype originates from a man aged 18 to 29 in good health and CMV-seronegative. The chain carries TRBV7-9 and TRBJ2-7; 12 positions agree with TRBD2. Input material: PBMCs. CDR3: CASSNTSGRPYEQYF. In DNA, the CDR3 is TGTGCCAGCAGTAATACTAGCGGGAGGCCCTACGAGCAGTACTTC.